This entry lists 10 T cell receptor beta chains sequenced from one sample in a study of T-cell reconstitution after alpha-beta-depleted transplantation in children. Researchers prepared the TCRbeta library using unique molecular identifiers, the study reports. From the PCR reads, TCRdb called clonotypes with MiXCR, one entry per CDR3 protein. The sample has 800,000 to 1,000,000 distinct CDR3 sequences, around 30% seen once; the top ten hold roughly 28%. Sequencing was performed on PBMCs, mostly from graft donor cells, taken 360 days after TCRalphabeta/CD19-depleted stem cell transplant. The receptors come from a boy in the first two years of life who had a stem cell transplant for SCID, so the T cells may come from the graft donor.

This clonotype turned up a few times. V is TRBV5-1 and J is TRBJ1-4, with 7 nucleotides matching TRBD1. Germline V gene data show CDR1 as SGHRS and CDR2 as YFSETQ. After removal of 0 bases from V and 8 bases from J, the junction contained 13 bases not matched to a gene. The CDR3 contains 17 residues. The CDR3 DNA follows: TGCGCCAGCAGCTTGGGACAGGGTGCACTTGGAGGCGAAAAACTGTTTTTT. It specifies CASSLGQGALGGEKLFF.

V usage is TRBV11-2 and J usage is TRBJ2-7, with D perhaps TRBD1 (6 bases). The V gene's germline CDR1 is SGHAT and CDR2 FQNNGV. The V gene lost 4 bases and the J gene lost 1 base, with 11 bases spanning the gap. The CDR3 length is 14 residues. CDR3 DNA sequence: TGTGCCAGCAGCTCCGGGACACCATCCTACGAGCAGTACTTC. Protein product: CASSSGTPSYEQYF. The full variable domain, its missing parts supplied by reference TRBV11-2 and TRBJ2-7, is EAGVAQSPRYKIIEKRQSVAFWCNPISGHATLYWYQQILGQGPKLLIQFQNNGVVDDSQLPKDRFSAERLKGVDSTLKIQPAKLEDSAVYLCASSSGTPSYEQYFGPGTRLTVT.

This clonotype was observed a few times. The chain's CDR3 is CASSQVIFPSEQYF. CDR3 sequence (DNA): TGTGCCAGCAGCCAAGTCATCTTTCCGAGCGAGCAGTACTTC. J is TRBJ2-7 and V is TRBV4-2; D is ambiguous. This CDR3 has 14 amino acids. Germline CDR1 and CDR2: LGHNA and YNFKEQ. Trimming left V 1 base short and J 6 bases short, with 13 bases between.

The sample holds a few counts of this clonotype. The V and J genes are TRBV11-1 and TRBJ1-1; 7 bases fit TRBD1. The V gene end was trimmed by 5 bases and the J gene end by 14 bases; junction bases not matched to a gene: 14. CDR1 and CDR2 (germline): SGHAT, FQDESV (reference sequence). The CDR3 is made up of 13 amino acids. CDR3 nucleotide sequence: TGTGCCAGCAGCAATACCACCGACAGGGTAGCCTTCTTT. It translates to CASSNTTDRVAFF. The full variable domain, with the rest looked up from reference TRBV11-1 and TRBJ1-1, is EAEVAQSPRYKITEKSQAVAFWCDPISGHATLYWYRQILGQGPELLVQFQDESVVDDSQLPKDRFSAERLKGVDSTLKIQPAELGDSAMYLCASSNTTDRVAFFGQGTRLTVV.

This clonotype was seen repeatedly, ten times or more. The rearrangement links TRBV28 to TRBJ2-3; D might be TRBD2 (6 bases). This CDR3 contains 15 residues. Germline V CDR1 and CDR2: MDHEN, SYDVKM. Trimming stripped 4 bases from V and 0 bases from J, with 11 bases between. CDR3 in amino acids: CASSSSGSSTDTQYF. CDR3 bases: TGTGCCAGCAGTTCAAGCGGGTCGAGCACAGATACGCAGTATTTT.

V and J are TRBV29-1 and TRBJ2-7, with 7 bases identical to TRBD2. In germline, CDR1 is SQVTM, CDR2 ANQGSEA. V trimming: 6 bases; J trimming: 2 bases; junction bases outside the gene matches: 4. This CDR3 comprises 12 residues. The CDR3 is CSVGRVAYEQYF. The CDR3 DNA reads TGCAGCGTGGGGAGGGTTGCCTACGAGCAGTACTTC.

This clonotype was seen only a few times. This chain connects TRBV12-3 or TRBV12-4 to TRBJ1-4; 7 bases map to TRBD1. This CDR3 comprises 14 residues. V lost 3 bases, J lost 7 bases, and 5 bases stayed unmatched. CDR3 nucleotides: TGTGCCAGCAGTTTGACCAGGGGGAGTGAAAAACTGTTTTTT. Translated: CASSLTRGSEKLFF.

This clonotype was found a few times. The J gene is TRBJ2-1, the V gene TRBV7-2, with unresolved D. Germline V gives CDR1 SGHTA, CDR2 FQGNSA. V was trimmed by 5 bases and J by 8 bases, leaving 13 bases between them. This CDR3 region has 13 residues. CDR3 coding DNA: TGTGCCAGCAGCCTCACCCCACTCCATGAGCAGTTCTTC. The encoded protein is CASSLTPLHEQFF.

This clonotype was found a few times. The V call is TRBV7-2, the J call TRBJ2-1, with TRBD2 matching over 7 bases. The germline V gene encodes CDR1 SGHTA and CDR2 FQGNSA. CDR3 length: 14 amino acids. V lost 1 base, J lost 9 bases, and 6 bases stayed unmatched. The DNA for the CDR3 is TGTGCCAGCAGCTTAGTGGGACTACCTGGTGAGCAGTTCTTC. This translates into CASSLVGLPGEQFF.

This clonotype appeared a few times. The rearrangement links TRBV20-1 to TRBJ2-5; no clear D gene. V was pared by 5 bases and J by 3 bases, with 13 bases between. CDR1 and CDR2 from the germline V gene are DFQATT and SNEGSKA (reference sequence). The CDR3 is 13 residues long. CDR3 bases: TGCAGTGCTGACACCTCTAGGGAAGAGACCCAGTACTTC. It yields the protein CSADTSREETQYF.